Below are 3 T cell receptor beta chains sequenced from a single sample in a study of shared clonotypes between healthy human individuals. Using immunoSEQ multiplex PCR, the repertoire was profiled, and TCRdb retains in-frame clones only, with some absent. The sample has roughly 450,000 clones; 79% are singletons. Sequencing was carried out using PBMCs. Source of these receptors: a woman aged 40 to 50 in good health. Some clones in this sample may be carry-over from other donors' samples.

In its sample, this clone was seen once. The V call is TRBV10-2, the J call TRBJ1-1, with TRBD1 identical over 8 bases. This CDR3 is 13 amino acids long. Germline trimming cut 9 bases from V and 5 bases from J; bases unmatched to any gene: 8. Looked up from germline, CDR1 is WSHSY and CDR2 is SAAADI. In DNA form, the CDR3 reads TGCGCCAGTCGACAGGGGTTGTGGACTGAAGCTTTCTTT. Translated: CASRQGLWTEAFF.

The gene calls are TRBV6-5 and TRBJ2-7; D unresolved. The CDR3 spans 11 residues. Trimming removed 9 bases at V and 2 bases at J, with 8 bases between. In germline, CDR1 is MNHEY, CDR2 SVGAGI. CDR3: CASGLAYEQYF. CDR3 DNA sequence: TGTGCCAGTGGGTTAGCCTACGAGCAGTACTTC.

This clone has just a few counts. The chain couples TRBV4-1 to TRBJ2-1; TRBD2 is a possible D gene (6 bases). The CDR3 runs 12 residues. The V end was cut by 0 bases, the J end by 15 bases, with 12 bases between. Germline CDR1 and CDR2: MGHRA and YSYEKL. The CDR3 here is CASSQETGVMFF. DNA of the CDR3: TGCGCCAGCAGCCAAGAGACGGGAGTTATGTTCTTC.